The rows below give T cell receptor beta chains drawn from one sample of a study of CD8 T cells in Susac syndrome. TCRdb reprocessed the immunoSEQ multiplex PCR reads with MiXCR, giving one entry per CDR3 protein. This table holds around 130,000 distinct CDR3 sequences, around 90% found once. Sequenced: CD8+ T cells from PBMCs. Every receptor here comes from a human donor with multiple sclerosis. The CDR3 runs from the conserved cysteine through the conserved F or W. D genes are given only for firm matches. Size values are once, few and many counts, or a class for expanded clones, and some rows have none.

d_call j_call clone_size v_call cdr3_nt cdr3_aa
TRBD2 TRBJ2-1 - TRBV27 TGTGCCAGCAGTTTTTTAGCGGGAGGATGGGATGAGCAGTTCTTC CASSFLAGGWDEQFF
- TRBJ2-1 - TRBV7-2 TGTGCCAGCAGCTTACTTGAGGGTTTCAATGAGCAGTTCTTC CASSLLEGFNEQFF
- TRBJ2-2 few TRBV12-3/TRBV12-4 TGTGCCAGCAGTCTTTTCACCGGGGAGCTGTTTTTT CASSLFTGELFF
- TRBJ2-7 - TRBV29-1 TGCAGCGTTGAAGACGGACCCTACGAGCAGTACTTC CSVEDGPYEQYF
- TRBJ1-2 - TRBV12-3/TRBV12-4 TGTGCCAGCAGCCGAGGCCTGTTTGGCTACACCTTC CASSRGLFGYTF
TRBD2 TRBJ2-1 - TRBV12-3/TRBV12-4 TGTGCCAGCAGAAACCTAGCGGGTACCGACAATGAGCAGTTCTTC CASRNLAGTDNEQFF
TRBD2 TRBJ2-2 - TRBV29-1 TGCAGCGTTGGGGGGACTAGTCGGGGCACCGGGGAGCTGTTTTTT CSVGGTSRGTGELFF
TRBD2 TRBJ2-3 once TRBV7-2 TGTGCCAGCAGCTCCACCGAGCTAGCGGGCATAGATACGCAGTATTTT CASSSTELAGIDTQYF
TRBD2 TRBJ2-7 - TRBV7-6 TGTGCCAGCAGCTTAGCTAGCGGGAACCCCTACGAGCAGTACTTC CASSLASGNPYEQYF
- TRBJ1-5 - TRBV3-1 TGTGCCAGCAGCCTAGATTCCGGGAGCAATCAGCCCCAGCATTTT CASSLDSGSNQPQHF
- TRBJ1-5 few TRBV7-2 TGTGCCAGCAGCTTAGTAGGGGACACCAATCAGCCCCAGCATTTT CASSLVGDTNQPQHF
- TRBJ2-1 - TRBV7-9 TGTGCCAGCAGCTTAGTGGGTCACAATGAGCAGTTCTTC CASSLVGHNEQFF
- TRBJ1-3 - TRBV6-1 TGTGCCAGCAGTGAAGGGTATGGAAACACCATATATTTT CASSEGYGNTIYF
TRBD2 TRBJ2-1 - TRBV12-3/TRBV12-4 TGTGCCAGCAGTTGGGGGACTAGCGGACTCAATGAGCAGTTCTTC CASSWGTSGLNEQFF
- TRBJ1-1 - TRBV19 TGTGCCACTACCCTTGGGGCCCTGAACACTGAAGCTTTCTTT CATTLGALNTEAFF
- TRBJ2-2 - TRBV27 TGTGCCAGCAACGATGACTCCGGGGAGCTGTTTTTT CASNDDSGELFF
- TRBJ1-1 once TRBV9 TGTGCCAGCAGCGGAATGAACACTGAAGCTTTCTTT CASSGMNTEAFF
- TRBJ1-1 - TRBV7-9 TGTGCCAGCAGCCCAGGGGCGGAACGGTTGAACACTGAAGCTTTCTTT CASSPGAERLNTEAFF
TRBD2 TRBJ2-3 - TRBV10-2 TGCGCCAGCAGTGAGATAACTAGCGGGATTAGCACAGATACGCAGTATTTT CASSEITSGISTDTQYF
- TRBJ2-7 - TRBV20-1 TGCAGTGCTCGTGGGACGCCCTCCTACGAGCAGTACTTC CSARGTPSYEQYF